The present T cell receptor beta chain was sequenced within a study of T cells in Graves' hyperthyroidism and ophthalmopathy. RNA transcripts were the template for amplifying TCR beta CDR3 regions. The HTBI primer set served for first-round RT-PCR of the TCR CDR3. One entry per CDR3 protein, called by TCRdb with MiXCR from the multiplex PCR reads. The data hold hundreds of thousands of distinct CDR3 sequences, with over 35% observed a single time. Deletions cut 8 bases from V and 0 bases from J, with 8 bases between. In germline, CDR1 is SQVTM, CDR2 ANQGSEA. The CDR3 extends over 12 amino acids. What was sequenced was blood. The chain recombines TRBV29-1 with TRBJ1-3; D ambiguous. The receptor was derived from a woman in her thirties or forties with Graves' hyperthyroidism. CDR3 nucleotides: TGCAGCTCCAAACTCTCTGGAAACACCATATATTTT. Amino acid sequence: CSSKLSGNTIYF.